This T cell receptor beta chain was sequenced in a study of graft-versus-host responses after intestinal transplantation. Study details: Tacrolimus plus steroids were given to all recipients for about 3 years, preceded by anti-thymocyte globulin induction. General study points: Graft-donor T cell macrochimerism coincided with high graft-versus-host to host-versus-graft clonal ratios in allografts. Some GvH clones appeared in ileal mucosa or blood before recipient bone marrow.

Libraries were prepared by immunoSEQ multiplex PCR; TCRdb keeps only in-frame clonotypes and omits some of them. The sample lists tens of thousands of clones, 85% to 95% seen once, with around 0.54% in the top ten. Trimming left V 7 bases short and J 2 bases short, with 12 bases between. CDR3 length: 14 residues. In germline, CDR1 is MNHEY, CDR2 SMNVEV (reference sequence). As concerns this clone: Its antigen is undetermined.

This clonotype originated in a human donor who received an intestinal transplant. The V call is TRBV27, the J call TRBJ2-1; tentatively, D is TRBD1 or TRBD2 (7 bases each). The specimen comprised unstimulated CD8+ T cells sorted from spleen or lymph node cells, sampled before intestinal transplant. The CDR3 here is CASIQGGAYNEQFF. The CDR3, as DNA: TGTGCCAGCATTCAGGGGGGGGCCTACAATGAGCAGTTCTTC.